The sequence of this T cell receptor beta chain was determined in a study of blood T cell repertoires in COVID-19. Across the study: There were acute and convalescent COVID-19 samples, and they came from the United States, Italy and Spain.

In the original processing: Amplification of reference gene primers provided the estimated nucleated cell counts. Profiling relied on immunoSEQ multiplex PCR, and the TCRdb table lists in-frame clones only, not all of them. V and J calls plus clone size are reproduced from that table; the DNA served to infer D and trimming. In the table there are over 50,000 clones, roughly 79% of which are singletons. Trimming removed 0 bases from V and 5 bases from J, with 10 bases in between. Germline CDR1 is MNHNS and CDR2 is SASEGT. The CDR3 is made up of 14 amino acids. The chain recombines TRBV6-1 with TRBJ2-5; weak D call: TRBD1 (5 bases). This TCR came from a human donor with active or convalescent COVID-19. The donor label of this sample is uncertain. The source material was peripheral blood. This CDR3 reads CASSEAMGPETQYF. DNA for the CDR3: TGTGCCAGCAGTGAAGCAATGGGGCCCGAGACCCAGTACTTC.